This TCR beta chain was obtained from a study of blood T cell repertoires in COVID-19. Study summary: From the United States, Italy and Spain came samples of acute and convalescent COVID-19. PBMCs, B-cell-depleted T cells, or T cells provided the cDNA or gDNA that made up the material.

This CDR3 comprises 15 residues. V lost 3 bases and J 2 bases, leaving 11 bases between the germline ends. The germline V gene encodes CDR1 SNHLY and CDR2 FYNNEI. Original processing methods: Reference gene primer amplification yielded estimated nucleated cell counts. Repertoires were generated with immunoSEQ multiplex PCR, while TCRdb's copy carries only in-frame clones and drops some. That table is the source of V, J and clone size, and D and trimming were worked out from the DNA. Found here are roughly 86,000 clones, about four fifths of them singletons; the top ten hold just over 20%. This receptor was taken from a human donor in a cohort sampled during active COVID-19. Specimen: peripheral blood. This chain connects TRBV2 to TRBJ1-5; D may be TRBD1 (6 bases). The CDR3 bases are TGTGCCAGCAGTGATGGGGGGGGCGGCAATCAGCCCCAGCATTTT. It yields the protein CASSDGGGGNQPQHF.